Sequencing of this T cell receptor beta chain was carried out in a study of blood T cells in healthy people across ages. A second PCR of about 6 to 11 cycles used a sample-barcoded 5' primer and a J-beta primer mix. TCRdb re-analysed the 5' RACE reads in MiXCR, keeping a single row per CDR3 protein. The profile shows roughly 860,000 distinct CDR3 sequences, roughly 60% of them singletons. Germline CDR1 and CDR2: SGHDN and FVKESK. The CDR3 is 13 residues long. V was clipped by 4 bases and J by 10 bases; unmatched bases: 6. The clonotype comes from a man aged 25 to 40 in good health. Sequenced: blood. This rearrangement joins TRBV14 to TRBJ2-1; 8 nucleotides match TRBD2. CDR3 protein: CASSRAPGGEQFF. The CDR3, as DNA: TGTGCCAGCAGCCGCGCACCGGGGGGGGAGCAGTTCTTC.